Below are 14 T cell receptor beta chains sequenced from a single sample in a study of tumor and adjacent non-tumor tissue in lung cancer. No cell sorting was done before RNA was extracted from the tissue. The normal lung tissue was taken more than 3 cm from the tumor edge. A modified ARM-PCR protocol with three rounds of nested PCR amplified TCRbeta. TCRdb analysed the multiplex PCR reads with MiXCR anew, one entry per CDR3 protein. The sample consists of more than 45,000 distinct CDR3 sequences, roughly 67% of them appearing once. Sequences were obtained from distant non-tumor lung tissue. The receptor source for this set is a woman aged 70-85 years with non-small cell lung cancer.

A word on this clonotype: The CDR3 does not close with the conserved phenylalanine or tryptophan, likely indicating a read error. The chain uses TRBV4-1 and TRBJ2-7; a possible D gene is TRBD2 (5 bases). The CDR3 sequence is 16 residues long. With 3 bases removed from V and 2 bases from J, the gap between germline ends came to 17 bases. Germline V gene sequence: CDR1 MGHRA, CDR2 YSYEKL. The chain's CDR3 is CASSQREGVSTYEQYS. CDR3 in DNA: TGCGCCAGCAGCCAGAGAGAGGGAGTGTCTACCTACGAGCAGTACTCC.

On this clonotype itself: Possible read error: a much larger clone is one base away. The chain links TRBV20-1 to TRBJ1-5; D call uncertain. The CDR3 is 17 amino acids. Germline V lookup: CDR1 DFQATT, CDR2 SNEGSKA (reference sequence). Deletions cut 8 bases from V and 4 bases from J, with 27 bases between. DNA of the CDR3: TGCAGTACTTGGTCTCCTTTGACGCAAGATTGGAATCAGCCCCAGCATTTT. Translating gives CSTWSPLTQDWNQPQHF.

Concerning this clonotype: A much larger clone lies one base from this, so it may be a read error. This rearrangement joins TRBV16 to TRBJ2-7; D is undetermined. V lost 1 base to trimming and J lost 4 bases, with 8 bases between them. Germline V gene sequence: CDR1 KGHSY, CDR2 FQNENV. The CDR3 has 13 amino acids. Here the CDR3 DNA reads TGTGCCAGCAGCCAATTGCGAATATACGAGCAGTACTTC. Encoded protein: CASSQLRIYEQYF.

Comment on this clonotype: The junction departs from germline at one end; a sequencing error may be responsible. This chain links TRBV6-1 with TRBJ2-1; weak D call: TRBD1 (5 bases). The germline gives CDR1 MNHNS, CDR2 SASEGT. This CDR3 spans 14 amino acids. This chain's CDR3 is CTSSDRTLYNEQFF. CDR3 coding DNA: TGTACCAGCAGTGACAGAACTCTATACAATGAACAGTTCTTC.

On this clonotype itself: This may be a read error, as it is one base from a much larger clone. The V gene is TRBV2, the J gene TRBJ2-1; TRBD1 matches at 7 bases. CDR3 length: 15 residues. V shed 5 bases and J 4 bases; nucleotides not matched to a gene: 8. Germline CDR1 is SNHLY and CDR2 is FYNNEI. CDR3 nucleotide sequence: TGTGCCAGCAGTCTACTGGGACAGCCTTACAATGAGCAGTTCTTC. Amino acid sequence: CASSLLGQPYNEQFF.

Concerning this clonotype itself: Compared with germline, one end of the junction differs, possibly owing to a read error. The V and J genes are TRBV29-1 and TRBJ2-7; possibly TRBD1 for D (6 bases). The CDR3 runs to 13 residues. Germline assignment: CDR1 SQVTM and CDR2 ANQGSEA. The DNA for the CDR3 is TGCAACGTTGGAAAGCGACAGGACCACGAGCAGTACTTC. Protein product: CNVGKRQDHEQYF.

Notes on this clonotype: Without the conserved terminal phenylalanine or tryptophan, this CDR3 likely stems from a read error. The limits of the CDR3 on the DNA are not certain, so only TCRdb's listed CDR3 is given. V and J are TRBV11-3 and TRBJ2-2. The CDR3 spans 15 residues, counting both ends. The germline CDR1 and CDR2 sequences are SGHNT and YENEEA. The CDR3 loop is CASSLRGLGTGELFI.

A word on this clonotype: Relative to the germline gene, one junction end is altered; a read error may explain this. This chain connects TRBV6-2 or TRBV6-3 to TRBJ2-5; weak D call: TRBD2 (6 bases). CDR1 and CDR2 from the germline V gene are MNHEY and SVGEGT. This CDR3 has 16 amino acids. DNA for the CDR3: TGTGCAAGTTTCACTCCTTCGGACTACATCCAAGAGACCCGGTACTTC. Amino acid sequence: CASFTPSDYIQETRYF.

Comments on this clonotype: A much larger clone is a single base away; this may be a read error. The rearrangement uses TRBV20-1 and TRBJ1-1, with a weak D call TRBD1 (5 bases). The germline V gene has CDR1 DFQATT and CDR2 SNEGSKA (reference sequence). The CDR3 has 14 amino acids. In DNA form, the CDR3 reads TGCAGTACTAGTTTCGTTGGGGGAAACACTGAAGCTTTCTTT. Amino acids: CSTSFVGGNTEAFF.

To note about this clonotype: Without the conserved terminal phenylalanine or tryptophan, this CDR3 likely stems from a read error. The chain employs TRBV11-1 and TRBJ1-1; the D gene is possibly TRBD1 (6 bases). Germline lookup yields CDR1 SGHAT and CDR2 FQDESV (reference sequence). The length of the CDR3 is 16 residues. Between the trimmed V and J ends, which lost 6 bases and 6 bases, there was a span of 23 bases. The CDR3 protein is CASSLAGGPGGPEAFS. The CDR3, as DNA: TGTGCCAGCAGTTTGGCGGGGGGGCCTGGGGGCCCTGAAGCTTTCTCT.

Points on this clonotype: One base away lies a much larger clone, so this may be a sequencing read error. This chain's CDR3 is CASSYRLSGRADAKETQYF. The CDR3, as DNA: TGTGCCAGCAGCTACCGTCTTAGCGGGAGGGCCGATGCGAAAGAGACCCAGTACTTC. The gene calls are TRBV7-9 and TRBJ2-5; 11 bases fit TRBD2. The germline CDR1 and CDR2 sequences are SEHNR and FQNEAQ (reference sequence). V was pared by 4 bases and J by 3 bases, with 16 bases of the junction left unmatched. The CDR3 consists of 19 residues.

Concerning this clonotype: A much more abundant neighbour one base away suggests this may be a read error. CDR3 in amino acids: CASNLPRGGLNEQFF. The CDR3 DNA reads TGTGCCAGCAATTTGCCGCGAGGGGGCTTGAATGAGCAGTTCTTC. The chain carries TRBV28 and TRBJ2-1, with 7 bases identical to TRBD1. The CDR3 runs to 15 residues. The V and J ends lost 7 bases and 7 bases, in that order; junction bases with no gene match: 13. Germline assignment: CDR1 MDHEN and CDR2 SYDVKM.

About this clonotype itself: No conserved phenylalanine or tryptophan is present at the end of the CDR3, so a read error is the likely explanation. The V gene is TRBV11-1, the J gene TRBJ2-7; 8 bases agree with TRBD1. CDR3 size: 15 residues. Per the germline V gene, CDR1 is SGHAT and CDR2 is FQDESV (reference sequence). In DNA form, the CDR3 reads TGTGACAGCAGCCGCGGACAGGGAATCTCCTACGTGCAGTACTCC. Translating it yields CDSSRGQGISYVQYS.

This clonotype was observed a few times. Compared with germline, one end of the junction differs, possibly owing to a read error. The chain has TRBV11-3 and TRBJ2-1; the match to TRBD2 covers 9 bases. In germline, CDR1 is SGHNT, CDR2 YENEEA. This CDR3 region has 14 residues. CDR3 sequence reads: CASNFLAGSPEQFF. Written as DNA, the CDR3 is TGTGCTAGCAACTTCCTAGCGGGGTCGCCCGAGCAGTTCTTC.